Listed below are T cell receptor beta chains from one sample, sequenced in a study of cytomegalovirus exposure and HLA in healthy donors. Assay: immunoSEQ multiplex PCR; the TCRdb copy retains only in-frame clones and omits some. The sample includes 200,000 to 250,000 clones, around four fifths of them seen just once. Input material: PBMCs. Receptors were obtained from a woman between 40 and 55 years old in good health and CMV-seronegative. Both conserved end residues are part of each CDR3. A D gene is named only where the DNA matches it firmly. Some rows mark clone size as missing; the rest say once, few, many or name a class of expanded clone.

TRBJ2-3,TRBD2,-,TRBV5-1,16,CASSLRGTSGSNTQYF,TGCGCCAGCAGCTTGCGGGGGACTAGCGGGAGTAATACGCAGTATTTT
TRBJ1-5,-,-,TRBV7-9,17,CSSSLGAWGGSNQPQHF,TGTTCCAGCAGCCTAGGGGCGTGGGGGGGTAGCAATCAGCCCCAGCATTTT
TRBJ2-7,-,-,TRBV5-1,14,CASGVGVGSYEQYF,TGCGCCAGCGGAGTAGGGGTGGGATCCTACGAGCAGTACTTC
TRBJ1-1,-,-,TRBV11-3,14,CASSLNPGDTEAFF,TGTGCCAGCAGCTTAAATCCGGGGGACACTGAAGCTTTCTTT
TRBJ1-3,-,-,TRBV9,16,CASSARQEFSGNTIYF,TGTGCCAGCAGCGCCAGACAGGAGTTCTCTGGAAACACCATATATTTT
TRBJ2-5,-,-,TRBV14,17,CASSQGALSFSQETQYF,TGTGCCAGCAGCCAAGGGGCGCTTAGTTTCAGCCAAGAGACCCAGTACTTC
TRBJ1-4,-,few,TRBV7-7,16,CASSSANRSTNEKLFF,TGTGCCAGCAGCTCCGCCAACCGGTCAACTAATGAAAAACTGTTTTTT
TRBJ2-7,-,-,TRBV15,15,CATSRDQAVLGEQYF,TGTGCCACCAGCAGAGATCAAGCTGTTCTGGGCGAGCAGTACTTC
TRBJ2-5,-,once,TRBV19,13,CASSGVYQETQYF,TGTGCCAGTAGCGGAGTGTACCAAGAGACCCAGTACTTC
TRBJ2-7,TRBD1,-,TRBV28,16,CASSLLPGQGSYEQYF,TGTGCCAGCAGCCTACTCCCGGGACAGGGGTCCTACGAGCAGTACTTC
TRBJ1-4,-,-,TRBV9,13,CASSVGVEGKLFF,TGTGCCAGCAGCGTAGGTGTGGAGGGAAAACTGTTTTTT
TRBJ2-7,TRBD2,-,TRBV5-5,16,CASSRAHSGPYYEQYF,TGTGCCAGCAGTCGAGCTCATAGCGGGCCTTACTACGAGCAGTACTTC
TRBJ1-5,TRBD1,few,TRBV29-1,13,CSVQDRGQLSQHF,TGCAGCGTCCAAGACAGGGGGCAATTGTCCCAGCATTTT
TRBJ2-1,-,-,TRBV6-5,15,CASSWVGGPYNEQFF,TGTGCCAGCAGTTGGGTCGGGGGACCCTACAATGAGCAGTTCTTC
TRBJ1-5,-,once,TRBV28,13,CASRSTSNQPQHF,TGTGCCAGCAGGTCTACCTCCAATCAGCCCCAGCATTTT
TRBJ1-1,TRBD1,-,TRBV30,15,CAWNPVETGNIEAFF,TGTGCCTGGAACCCCGTCGAGACAGGGAATATTGAAGCTTTCTTT
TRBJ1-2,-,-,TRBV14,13,CASSQGRDGGYTF,TGTGCCAGCAGCCAAGGAAGAGACGGGGGCTACACCTTC
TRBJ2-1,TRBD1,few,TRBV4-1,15,CASSQDGTGWDEQFF,TGCGCCAGCAGCCAAGATGGGACAGGGTGGGATGAGCAGTTCTTC
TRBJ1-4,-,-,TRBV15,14,CATSRPQSREKLFF,TGTGCCACCAGCCGGCCACAATCGAGGGAAAAACTGTTTTTT
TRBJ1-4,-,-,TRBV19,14,CASSTGTPNEKLFF,TGTGCCAGTAGTACCGGGACACCGAATGAAAAACTGTTTTTT
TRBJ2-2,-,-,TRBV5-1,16,CASSSGQPRNTGELFF,TGCGCCAGCAGCTCCGGACAGCCCCGAAACACCGGGGAGCTGTTTTTT
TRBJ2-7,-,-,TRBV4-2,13,CASSQEGAHEQYF,TGTGCCAGCAGCCAAGAGGGAGCGCACGAGCAGTACTTC
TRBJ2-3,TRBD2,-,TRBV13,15,CASSMGTRRPDTQYF,TGTGCCAGCAGCATGGGGACTAGGCGGCCAGATACGCAGTATTTT
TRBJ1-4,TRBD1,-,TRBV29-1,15,CSVDGAGGYGEKLFF,TGCAGCGTTGATGGGGCAGGGGGATACGGTGAAAAACTGTTTTTT
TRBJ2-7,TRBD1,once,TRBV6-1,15,CASSVQGTLPDEQYF,TGTGCCAGCAGTGTACAGGGGACGCTTCCGGACGAGCAGTACTTC
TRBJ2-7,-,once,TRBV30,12,CAWRAGAYEQYF,TGTGCCTGGAGGGCAGGGGCCTACGAGCAGTACTTC
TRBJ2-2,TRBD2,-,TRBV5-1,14,CATTGLTNTGELFF,TGCGCCACCACGGGACTAACGAACACCGGGGAGCTGTTTTTT
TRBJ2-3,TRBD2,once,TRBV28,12,CASNSPASGRYF,TGTGCCAGCAACTCGCCGGCTAGCGGGAGGTATTTT
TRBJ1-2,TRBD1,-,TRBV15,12,CATSNQGAWVTF,TGTGCCACCAGTAACCAGGGGGCTTGGGTCACCTTC
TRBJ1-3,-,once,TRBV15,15,CATSTGRYPGNTIYF,TGTGCCACCAGCACAGGGAGGTACCCTGGAAACACCATATATTTT
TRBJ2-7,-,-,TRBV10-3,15,CAISRQRSTSYEQYF,TGTGCCATCAGTCGACAGCGTTCAACCTCCTACGAGCAGTACTTC
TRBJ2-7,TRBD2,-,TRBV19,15,CASSASGALTYEQYF,TGTGCCAGTAGTGCTAGCGGGGCGCTCACCTACGAGCAGTACTTC
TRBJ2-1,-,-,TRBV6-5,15,CASSPGLSSYNEQFF,TGTGCCAGCAGCCCTGGACTCAGCTCCTACAATGAGCAGTTCTTC
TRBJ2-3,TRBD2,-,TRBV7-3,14,CASSKGTSADTQYF,TGTGCCAGCAGCAAAGGGACTAGCGCAGATACGCAGTATTTT
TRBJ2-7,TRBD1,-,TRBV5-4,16,CASSLGGGQGNYEQYF,TGTGCCAGCAGCTTGGGGGGGGGACAGGGGAACTACGAGCAGTACTTC
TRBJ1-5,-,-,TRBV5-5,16,CASSPGEGLSNQPQHF,TGTGCCAGCAGTCCTGGGGAGGGTTTGAGCAATCAGCCCCAGCATTTT
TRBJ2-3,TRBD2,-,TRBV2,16,CASSADSGRGADTQYF,TGTGCCAGCAGCGCAGATAGCGGGAGGGGTGCAGATACGCAGTATTTT
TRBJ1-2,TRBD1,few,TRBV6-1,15,CASTQAGQGNYGYTF,TGTGCCAGCACCCAAGCCGGACAGGGCAACTATGGCTACACCTTC
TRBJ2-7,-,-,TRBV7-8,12,CASSSRGYEQYF,TGTGCCAGCAGCTCCAGGGGTTACGAGCAGTACTTC
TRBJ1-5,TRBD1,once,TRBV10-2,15,CASSEGDRPNQPQHF,TGCGCCAGCAGTGAGGGGGACAGGCCCAATCAGCCCCAGCATTTT
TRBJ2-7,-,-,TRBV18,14,CASSPVQGLGEQYF,TGTGCCAGCTCACCCGTTCAGGGCTTAGGGGAGCAGTACTTC
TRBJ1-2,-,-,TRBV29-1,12,CSVPISGEGYTF,TGCAGCGTACCCATCTCAGGGGAAGGCTACACCTTC
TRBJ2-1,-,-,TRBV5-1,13,CASSVGLYNEPFF,TGCGCCAGCAGCGTGGGACTCTACAATGAGCCGTTCTTC
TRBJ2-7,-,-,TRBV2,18,CASSEVPHNSRVFSEQYF,TGTGCCAGCAGTGAAGTACCACACAACTCCAGGGTTTTTAGCGAGCAGTACTTC
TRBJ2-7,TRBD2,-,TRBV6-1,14,CASSSGLASYEQYF,TGTGCCAGCAGCTCGGGACTAGCCTCCTACGAGCAGTACTTC
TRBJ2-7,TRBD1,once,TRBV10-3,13,CAISESRGLEQYF,TGTGCCATCAGTGAGTCGAGGGGGCTCGAGCAGTACTTC
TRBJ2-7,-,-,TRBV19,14,CASSIDLAGYEQYF,TGTGCCAGTAGTATCGACCTTGCGGGCTACGAGCAGTACTTC
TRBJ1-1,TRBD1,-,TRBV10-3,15,CAIRTNRGRDTEAFF,TGTGCCATCAGGACCAACAGGGGTAGGGACACTGAAGCTTTCTTT
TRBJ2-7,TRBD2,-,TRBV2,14,CASSLAGGLSEQYF,TGTGCCAGCAGTTTAGCGGGAGGGCTCAGCGAGCAGTACTTC
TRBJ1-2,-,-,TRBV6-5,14,CASTINRSSYGYTF,TGTGCCAGCACCATTAACCGTAGCAGCTATGGCTACACCTTC
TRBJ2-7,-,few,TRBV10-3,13,CAITGGPPYEQYF,TGTGCCATCACCGGGGGGCCACCTTACGAGCAGTACTTC
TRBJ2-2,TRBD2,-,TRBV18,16,CASSPPGLGDTGELFF,TGTGCCAGCTCACCACCGGGACTAGGGGACACCGGGGAGCTGTTTTTT
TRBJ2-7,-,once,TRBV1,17,CTSSYRRPPGQRYEQYF,TGCACCAGCAGTTACCGGCGTCCACCGGGACAGCGCTACGAGCAGTACTTC
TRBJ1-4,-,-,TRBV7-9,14,CASSLIGDNEKLFF,TGTGCCAGCAGCTTAATAGGGGATAATGAAAAACTGTTTTTT
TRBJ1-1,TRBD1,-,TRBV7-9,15,CASSLITGVNTEAFF,TGTGCCAGCAGCTTAATAACAGGGGTGAACACTGAAGCTTTCTTT